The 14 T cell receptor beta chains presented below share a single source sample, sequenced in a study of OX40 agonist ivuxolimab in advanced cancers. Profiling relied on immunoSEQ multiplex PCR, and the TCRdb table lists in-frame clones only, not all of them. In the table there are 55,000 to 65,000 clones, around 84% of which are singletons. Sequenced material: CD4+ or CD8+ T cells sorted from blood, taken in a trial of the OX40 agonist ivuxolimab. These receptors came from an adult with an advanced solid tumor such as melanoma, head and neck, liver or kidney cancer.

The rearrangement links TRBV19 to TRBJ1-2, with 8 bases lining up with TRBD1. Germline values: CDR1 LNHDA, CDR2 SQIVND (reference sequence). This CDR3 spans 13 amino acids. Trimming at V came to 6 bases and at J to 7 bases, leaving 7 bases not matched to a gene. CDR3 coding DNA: TGTGCCAGTAGAGGGACAGGTTTGTTTGGCTACACCTTC. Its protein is CASRGTGLFGYTF.

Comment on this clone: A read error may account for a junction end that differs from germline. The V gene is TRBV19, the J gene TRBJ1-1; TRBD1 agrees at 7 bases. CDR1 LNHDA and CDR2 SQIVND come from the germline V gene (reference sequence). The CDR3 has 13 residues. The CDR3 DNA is TGTGCCAGTAGTATAGGGGGACAGAATTCAGGAGACTTT. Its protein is CASSIGGQNSGDF.

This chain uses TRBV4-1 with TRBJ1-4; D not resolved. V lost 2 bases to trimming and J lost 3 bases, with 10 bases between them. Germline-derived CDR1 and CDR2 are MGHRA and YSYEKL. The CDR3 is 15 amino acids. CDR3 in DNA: TGCGCCAGCAGCCAACGTTCCCAGGCTAATGAAAAACTGTTTTTT. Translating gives CASSQRSQANEKLFF.

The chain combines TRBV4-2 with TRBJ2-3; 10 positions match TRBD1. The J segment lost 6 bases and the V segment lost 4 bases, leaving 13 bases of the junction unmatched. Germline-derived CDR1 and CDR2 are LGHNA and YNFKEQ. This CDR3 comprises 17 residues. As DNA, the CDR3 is TGTGCCAGCAGCCCCGCTGGGGGGGACAGGGGCCTGGATACGCAGTATTTT. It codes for CASSPAGGDRGLDTQYF.

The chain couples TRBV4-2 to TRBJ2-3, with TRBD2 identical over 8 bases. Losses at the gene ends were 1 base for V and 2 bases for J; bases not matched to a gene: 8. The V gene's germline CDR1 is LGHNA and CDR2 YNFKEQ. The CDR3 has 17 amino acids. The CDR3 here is CASSQGGTGGTTDTQYF. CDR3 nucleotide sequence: TGTGCCAGCAGCCAAGGAGGGACGGGGGGGACCACAGATACGCAGTATTTT.

CDR3 residues: CASSYQKGYTEAFF. The CDR3, as DNA: TGCGCCAGCAGCTACCAAAAGGGGTACACTGAAGCTTTCTTT. The rearrangement joins TRBV5-1 to TRBJ1-1; D perhaps matches TRBD1 (5 bases). CDR1 and CDR2 (germline): SGHRS, YFSETQ. Trimming removed 3 bases from V and 3 bases from J, with 12 bases in between. The CDR3 has 14 residues.

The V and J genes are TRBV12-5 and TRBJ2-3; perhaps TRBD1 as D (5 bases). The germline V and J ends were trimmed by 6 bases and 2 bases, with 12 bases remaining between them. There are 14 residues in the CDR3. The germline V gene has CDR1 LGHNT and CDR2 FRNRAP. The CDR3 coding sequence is TGTGCTAGTGGGCCTCTAGGGGTCACAGATACGCAGTATTTT. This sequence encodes CASGPLGVTDTQYF.

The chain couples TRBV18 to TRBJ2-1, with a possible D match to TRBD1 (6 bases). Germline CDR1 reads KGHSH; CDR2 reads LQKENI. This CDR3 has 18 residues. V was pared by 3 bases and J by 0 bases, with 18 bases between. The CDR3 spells CASSPQGSGNPSYNEQFF. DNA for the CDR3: TGTGCCAGCTCACCGCAGGGGAGCGGAAATCCCTCCTACAATGAGCAGTTCTTC.

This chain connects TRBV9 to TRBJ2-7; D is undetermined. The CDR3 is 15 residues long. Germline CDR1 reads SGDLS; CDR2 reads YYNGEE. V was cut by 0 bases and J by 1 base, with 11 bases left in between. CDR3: CASSVGPTPSYEQYF. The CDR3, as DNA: TGTGCCAGCAGCGTAGGACCCACCCCATCCTACGAGCAGTACTTC.

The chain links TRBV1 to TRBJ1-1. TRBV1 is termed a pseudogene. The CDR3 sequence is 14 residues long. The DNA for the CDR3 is TGCACCAGCAGCCAAGCGGGGATGGACACTGAAGCTTTCTTT. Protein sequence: CTSSQAGMDTEAFF.

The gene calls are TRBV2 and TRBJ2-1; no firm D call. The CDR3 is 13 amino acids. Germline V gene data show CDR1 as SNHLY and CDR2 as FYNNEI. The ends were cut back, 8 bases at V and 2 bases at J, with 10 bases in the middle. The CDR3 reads CASATNPYNEQFF. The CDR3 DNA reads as TGTGCCAGCGCAACTAACCCCTACAATGAGCAGTTCTTC.

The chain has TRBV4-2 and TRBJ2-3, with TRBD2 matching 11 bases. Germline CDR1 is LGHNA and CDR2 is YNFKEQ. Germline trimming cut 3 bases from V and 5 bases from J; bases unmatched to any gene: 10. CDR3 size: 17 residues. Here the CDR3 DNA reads TGTGCCAGCAGCCACTCCTTAGCGGGGGGGCAGGGAGATACGCAGTATTTT. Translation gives CASSHSLAGGQGDTQYF.

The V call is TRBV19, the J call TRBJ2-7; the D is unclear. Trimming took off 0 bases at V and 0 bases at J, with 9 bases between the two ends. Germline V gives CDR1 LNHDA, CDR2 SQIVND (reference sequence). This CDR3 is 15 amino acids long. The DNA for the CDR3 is TGTGCCAGTAGTATAGATTTAGGCAACTCCTACGAGCAGTACTTC. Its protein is CASSIDLGNSYEQYF.

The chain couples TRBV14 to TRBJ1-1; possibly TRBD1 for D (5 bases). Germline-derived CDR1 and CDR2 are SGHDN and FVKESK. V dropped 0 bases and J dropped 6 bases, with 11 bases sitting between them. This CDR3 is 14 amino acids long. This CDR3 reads CASSQDRRVAEAFF. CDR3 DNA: TGTGCCAGCAGCCAAGATCGCAGGGTAGCTGAAGCTTTCTTT.